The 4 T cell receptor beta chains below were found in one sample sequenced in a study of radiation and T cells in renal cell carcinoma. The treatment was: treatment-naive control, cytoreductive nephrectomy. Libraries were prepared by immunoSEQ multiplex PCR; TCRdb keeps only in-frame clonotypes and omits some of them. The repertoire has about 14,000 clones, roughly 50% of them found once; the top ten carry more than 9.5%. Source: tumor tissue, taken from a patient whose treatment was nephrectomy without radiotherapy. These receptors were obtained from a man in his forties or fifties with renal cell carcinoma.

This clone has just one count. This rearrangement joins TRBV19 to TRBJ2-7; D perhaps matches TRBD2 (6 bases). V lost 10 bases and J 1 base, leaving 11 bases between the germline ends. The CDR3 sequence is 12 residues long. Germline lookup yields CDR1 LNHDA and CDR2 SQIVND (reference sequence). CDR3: CATRDSSYEQYF. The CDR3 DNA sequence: TGTGCCACCCGGGACTCTTCCTACGAGCAGTACTTC.

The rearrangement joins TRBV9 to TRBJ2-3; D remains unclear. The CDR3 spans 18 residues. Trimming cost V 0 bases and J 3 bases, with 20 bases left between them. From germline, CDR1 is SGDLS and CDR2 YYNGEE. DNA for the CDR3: TGTGCCAGCAGCGTAGCCTTAGGGCTAGACGTTCGGACAGATACGCAGTATTTT. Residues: CASSVALGLDVRTDTQYF.

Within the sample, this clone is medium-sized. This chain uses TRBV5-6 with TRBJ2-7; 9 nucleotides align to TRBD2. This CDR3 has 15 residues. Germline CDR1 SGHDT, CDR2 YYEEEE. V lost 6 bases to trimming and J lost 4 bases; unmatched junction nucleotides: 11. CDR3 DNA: TGTGCCAGCAAACTTGGTAGGACTAGCGTTTACGAGCAGTACTTC. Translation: CASKLGRTSVYEQYF.

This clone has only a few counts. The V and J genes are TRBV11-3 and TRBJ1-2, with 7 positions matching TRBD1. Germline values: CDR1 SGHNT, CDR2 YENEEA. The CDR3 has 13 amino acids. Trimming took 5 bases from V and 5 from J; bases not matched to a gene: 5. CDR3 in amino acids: CASSQGGWYGYTF. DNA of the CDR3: TGTGCCAGCAGCCAAGGGGGCTGGTATGGCTACACCTTC.